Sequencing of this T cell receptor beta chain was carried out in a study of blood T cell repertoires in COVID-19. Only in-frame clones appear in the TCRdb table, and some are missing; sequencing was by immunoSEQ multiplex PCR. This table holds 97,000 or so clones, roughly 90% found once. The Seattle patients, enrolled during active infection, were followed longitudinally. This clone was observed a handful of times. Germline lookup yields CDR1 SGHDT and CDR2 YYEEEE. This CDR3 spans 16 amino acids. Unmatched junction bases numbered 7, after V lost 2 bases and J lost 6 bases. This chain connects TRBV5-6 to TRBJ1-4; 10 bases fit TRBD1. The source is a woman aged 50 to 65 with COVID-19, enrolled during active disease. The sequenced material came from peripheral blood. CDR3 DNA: TGTGCCAGCAGCTTAATGACAGGGGGCGATGATGAAAAACTGTTTTTT. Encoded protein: CASSLMTGGDDEKLFF.